The clone carrying this T cell receptor (beta chain) came up a few times. Its antigen is still unknown. The source of the sample is a study of blood T cells in healthy people across ages. Findings and caveats of the study: Donors of long life had a larger count of naive CD4+ cells and greater diversity than aged donors.

With each sample, at least 5 micrograms of total RNA were extracted. The CDR3 runs to 13 residues. CDR1 SGHTA and CDR2 FQGNSA come from the germline V gene. Trimming shortened V by 1 base and J by 4 bases, and 7 bases separated the two germline ends. Alongside a J-beta primer mix, a sample-barcoded 5' primer served in a second PCR lasting 7 to 11 cycles. Tagging of each cDNA molecule was performed by a template-switch adaptor with 12 random nucleotides. There were at least 3 million CDR3-containing paired-end reads obtained from each sample. MiXCR was run by TCRdb on the 5' RACE reads, yielding one entry per CDR3 protein. The top ten hold roughly 3.6% of the sample, which has hundreds of thousands of distinct CDR3 sequences, roughly 21% seen once.

This receptor was identified in a man between 65 and 85 years old in good health. The sample was blood. The chain links TRBV7-2 to TRBJ1-1; D is uncertain. The CDR3 protein is CASSLELFTEAFF. CDR3 DNA sequence: TGTGCCAGCAGCTTAGAGTTATTCACTGAAGCTTTCTTT.